The 21 T cell receptor beta chains below all came from one sample that was sequenced in a study of human T cells and chemical hapten exposure. TCRdb called the RACE reads again in MiXCR, with one record for every CDR3 protein. The sample has some 400,000 distinct CDR3 sequences; more than 4.5% are singletons. Described time point: patch test 1, 2 weeks after DPC sensitization. The treatment was: therapeutic diphenylcyclopropenone sensitization with weekly scalp DPC. The sample was whole blood, taken in connection with sensitization to the hapten diphenylcyclopropenone (DPC). Receptors were obtained from a woman aged 50 to 60 with alopecia areata. Some clones in this sample may be carry-over from other donors' samples.

This clonotype was detected many times. The chain recombines TRBV29-1 with TRBJ2-3; D remains ambiguous. The CDR3 covers 13 residues. Germline loops: CDR1 SQVTM, CDR2 ANQGSEA. Trimming cost V 1 base and J 1 base, with 6 bases left between them. CDR3 sequence: CSVEVGGTDTQYF. Here the CDR3 DNA reads TGCAGCGTTGAAGTTGGGGGCACAGATACGCAGTATTTT.

This chain links TRBV4-3 with TRBJ2-2, with TRBD2 identical over 11 bases. With 0 bases clipped from V and 1 base from J, the junction kept 16 bases outside the gene matches. This CDR3 is 22 amino acids long. Germline V CDR1 and CDR2: LGHNA, YSLEER. The CDR3 DNA follows: TGCGCCAGCAGCCAAGATCGCATGCTTCCATATAGCGGGAGGGGGAACACCGGGGAGCTGTTTTTT. Protein sequence: CASSQDRMLPYSGRGNTGELFF.

In its sample, this clonotype was seen many times. The chain uses TRBV5-1 and TRBJ2-5, with unresolved D. Germline loops: CDR1 SGHRS, CDR2 YFSETQ. This CDR3 contains 11 residues. Trimming took off 9 bases at V and 5 bases at J, with 11 bases between the two ends. CDR3 sequence: CATKVQETQYF. The CDR3, as DNA: TGCGCCACCAAGGTTCAGGAGACCCAGTACTTC.

The genes are TRBV29-1 and TRBJ1-1; possibly TRBD1 for D (6 bases). Germline V gene sequence: CDR1 SQVTM, CDR2 ANQGSEA. This CDR3 is built from 11 residues. V lost 7 bases and J lost 7, with 13 bases in between. CDR3 amino acids: CSGTPDSEAFF. The CDR3 DNA reads TGCAGCGGAACTCCGGACAGTGAAGCTTTCTTT.

This clonotype was counted many times. This chain connects TRBV6-5 to TRBJ1-2; 11 bases match TRBD1. J lost 2 bases, V lost 5 bases, and 4 bases had no gene match. Germline V gene data show CDR1 as MNHEY and CDR2 as SVGAGI. This CDR3 is 15 amino acids long. The CDR3 coding sequence is TGTGCCAGCAGTACACGGACAGGGGGCAACTATGGCTACACCTTC. Translated: CASSTRTGGNYGYTF.

The V and J genes are TRBV6-5 and TRBJ2-3, with D possibly TRBD1 on 6 matching bases. Germline-derived CDR1 and CDR2 are MNHEY and SVGAGI. The CDR3 runs to 15 residues. V was shortened by 6 bases and J by 0 bases, with 13 bases between the two germline ends. CDR3 residues: CASRSGHTSTDTQYF. The CDR3 DNA is TGTGCCAGCAGGTCGGGACACACTAGCACAGATACGCAGTATTTT.

This clonotype showed up just a few times. This chain uses TRBV20-1 with TRBJ2-5, with D possibly being TRBD1 or TRBD2 (6 bases each). CDR1 is DFQATT, CDR2 SNEGSKA, per germline (reference sequence). V was pared by 1 base and J by 4 bases, with 13 bases between. The CDR3 is 14 residues long. This CDR3 is CSARVPGARETQYF. Here the CDR3 DNA reads TGCAGTGCTAGAGTGCCGGGGGCGCGAGAGACCCAGTACTTC.

The chain's CDR3 is CASRGGTSGRGKTQYF. CDR3 coding DNA: TGTGCCAGCAGGGGCGGGACTAGCGGACGAGGGAAGACCCAGTACTTC. The chain employs TRBV6-1 and TRBJ2-5; 11 nucleotides align to TRBD2. V shed 6 bases, J shed 6 bases, and the junction held 12 bases outside the gene matches. The CDR3 is made up of 16 amino acids. Germline V gives CDR1 MNHNS, CDR2 SASEGT.

The count of this clonotype is one. A much larger clone lies one base from this, so it may be a read error. This chain connects TRBV19 to TRBJ1-5; TRBD1 aligns across 7 bases. The germline V gene encodes CDR1 LNHDA and CDR2 SQIVND (reference sequence). Trimming at V came to 5 bases and at J to 3 bases, leaving 7 bases not matched to a gene. The CDR3 totals 15 residues. In DNA form, the CDR3 reads TGTGCCAGTAGTCGAGACAGGGTGGACAATCAGCCCCAGCATTTT. Protein: CASSRDRVDNQPQHF.

This clonotype occurred many times. V usage is TRBV6-1 and J usage is TRBJ2-6; the D is unclear. The length of the CDR3 is 14 residues. The V end was cut by 8 bases, the J end by 1 base, with 9 bases between. Germline V gene data show CDR1 as MNHNS and CDR2 as SASEGT. CDR3: CASLPMSGANVLTF. DNA of the CDR3: TGTGCCAGCCTACCCATGTCTGGGGCCAACGTCCTGACTTTC.

This rearrangement joins TRBV6-4 to TRBJ1-2; no firm D call. The CDR3 is made up of 13 amino acids. The germline V gene encodes CDR1 MRHNA and CDR2 SNTAGT. V was cut by 3 bases and J by 0 bases, with 5 bases left in between. The CDR3 nucleotides are TGTGCCAGCAGTGAACACCCTAACTATGGCTACACCTTC. Protein product: CASSEHPNYGYTF.

This clonotype was recorded at least ten times. The chain couples TRBV20-1 to TRBJ2-3, with 10 bases fitting TRBD2. After removal of 2 bases from V and 4 bases from J, the junction contained 6 bases not matched to a gene. Germline assignment: CDR1 DFQATT and CDR2 SNEGSKA (reference sequence). This CDR3 is 15 amino acids long. The CDR3 loop reads CSARRAGLASDTQYF. DNA for the CDR3: TGCAGTGCTAGACGGGCGGGACTAGCGTCAGATACGCAGTATTTT.

This clonotype was observed at least ten times. The chain joins TRBV6-4 to TRBJ1-1; 9 bases line up with TRBD1. CDR3 length: 13 residues. V shed 8 bases and J 4 bases; nucleotides not matched to a gene: 5. Germline V gene data show CDR1 as MRHNA and CDR2 as SNTAGT. In nucleotides, the CDR3 is TGTGCCAGCGCCCCGGGACAGGGCACTGAAGCTTTCTTT. Amino acid sequence: CASAPGQGTEAFF.

This clonotype was picked up many times. This chain connects TRBV7-6 to TRBJ2-3; D uncertain. V was shortened by 5 bases and J by 2 bases, with 8 bases between the two germline ends. CDR1 and CDR2 from the germline V gene are SGHVS and FNYEAQ. The CDR3 length is 13 residues. The CDR3 loop is CASSPVATDTQYF. The CDR3 DNA follows: TGTGCCAGCAGCCCCGTCGCCACAGATACGCAGTATTTT.

This clonotype was counted ten times or more. The chain couples TRBV24-1 to TRBJ2-1, with a tentative D call TRBD2 (5 bases). The V and J ends lost 1 base and 5 bases respectively, with 5 bases between them. Germline V lookup: CDR1 KGHDR, CDR2 SFDVKD. The CDR3 is made up of 13 amino acids. CDR3 region: CATSDLLDNEQFF. The CDR3 DNA reads as TGTGCCACCAGTGATTTACTAGACAATGAGCAGTTCTTC.

This clonotype was counted between two and nine times. The chain employs TRBV28 and TRBJ1-1; TRBD1 aligns across 7 bases. Germline V gene sequence: CDR1 MDHEN, CDR2 SYDVKM. The CDR3 has 17 residues. V was clipped by 8 bases and J by 0 bases; unmatched bases: 15. The DNA of the CDR3 is TGTGCCAGCGTACCGGGGAGTGTGACAGGGATGAACACTGAAGCTTTCTTT. Translating it yields CASVPGSVTGMNTEAFF.

This clonotype has ten or more counts. The CDR3 DNA is TGCAGCGTTGAACCAATGAAGATCACAGATACGCAGTATTTT. This gives the protein CSVEPMKITDTQYF. V gene TRBV29-1 combines with J gene TRBJ2-3, with D hard to call. This CDR3 spans 14 amino acids. Per the germline V gene, CDR1 is SQVTM and CDR2 is ANQGSEA. Trimming cost V 2 bases and J 2 bases, with 11 bases left between them.

About this clonotype: Since a much larger clone is just one base distant, this may be a read error. The V call is TRBV6-1, the J call TRBJ2-7, with 7 bases identical to TRBD2. Germline CDR1 is MNHNS and CDR2 is SASEGT. The CDR3 contains 13 residues. This CDR3 is CAGSTLGGYEQYF. CDR3 nucleotides: TGTGCCGGCAGCACGTTGGGGGGGTACGAGCAGTACTTC.

This clonotype has at least ten counts. This chain uses TRBV28 with TRBJ1-5; D gene unclear. The germline V gene has CDR1 MDHEN and CDR2 SYDVKM. Deletions cut 2 bases from V and 0 bases from J, with 11 bases between. The CDR3 is 16 amino acids. In DNA, the CDR3 is TGTGCCAGCAGTTTACCACGGCAGGTTAGCAATCAGCCCCAGCATTTT. This gives the protein CASSLPRQVSNQPQHF.

This clonotype was observed a few times. The chain links TRBV28 to TRBJ1-1; D gene ambiguous. Germline CDR1 reads MDHEN; CDR2 reads SYDVKM. This CDR3 is built from 12 residues. The V end was cut by 7 bases, the J end by 5 bases, with 11 bases between. DNA for the CDR3: TGTGCCAGCATGGTGACGGGAACTGAAGCTTTCTTT. It is translated as CASMVTGTEAFF.

This clonotype was recorded many times. The rearrangement uses TRBV4-2 and TRBJ2-2, with 9 nucleotides matching TRBD2. The germline V gene encodes CDR1 LGHNA and CDR2 YNFKEQ. V was clipped by 4 bases and J by 1 base; unmatched bases: 4. The CDR3 is 16 amino acids. Written as DNA, the CDR3 is TGTGCCAGCAGCCCCTCAGCGGGGGGGAACACCGGGGAGCTGTTTTTT. Amino acid sequence: CASSPSAGGNTGELFF.